The following is a T cell receptor beta chain sequence with its context. The method was immunoSEQ multiplex PCR; TCRdb's version includes in-frame clones alone and lacks a portion of them. The sample carries more than 50,000 clones, more than 65% recorded once. This specimen belongs to a study of PD-L1 blockade in urothelial cancer. Study in general: The study started patients on atezolizumab at some point between 2013 and 2015, giving 1,200 mg intravenously every 3 weeks.

The V gene lost 4 bases and the J gene lost 4 bases, with 11 bases spanning the gap. The CDR3 is 13 residues long. Germline CDR1 SGHDT, CDR2 YYEEEE. The chain combines TRBV5-6 with TRBJ1-1; no clear D gene. The sequence was obtained from a man aged 65 to 85 with urothelial cancer. The sample was PBMCs, taken around atezolizumab (anti-PD-L1) treatment. The CDR3 here is CASSLTGSTEAFF. CDR3 sequence (DNA): TGTGCCAGCAGCCTGACGGGTAGCACTGAAGCTTTCTTT.